This T cell receptor beta chain was sequenced in a study of control samples from healthy donors and cancer patients. Clones were sequenced by immunoSEQ multiplex PCR, and TCRdb holds only the in-frame ones, with some missing. There are about 85,000 clones in the sample; approximately 88% occur only once, and approximately 7.6% lies in the top ten. This clone was seen just once. CDR3 length equals 12 residues. With 2 bases removed from V and 8 bases from J, the gap between germline ends came to 9 bases. Germline CDR1 is MGHRA and CDR2 is YSYEKL. The TCR sequence derives from a woman aged 55 to 70 in good health. Sequenced: blood. This rearrangement joins TRBV4-1 to TRBJ1-2, with a possible D match to TRBD1 (5 bases). CDR3 region: CASSQPRDGYTF. In DNA, the CDR3 is TGCGCCAGCAGCCAACCCAGGGACGGCTACACCTTC.